Each of the 27 T cell receptor beta chains below was sequenced from the same sample in a study of cytomegalovirus exposure and HLA in healthy donors. Primers: 60 Vbeta forward and 13 Jbeta reverse. Data came from immunoSEQ multiplex PCR; TCRdb stores just in-frame clones and leaves some out. The sample includes about 280,000 clones, 80% to 90% of them seen just once. The sample taken for sequencing was PBMCs. Receptors were obtained from a woman aged 18-35 years in good health and CMV-seronegative.

This clone was counted only a few times. CDR3 sequence reads: CASSLTGQGGRAFF. The CDR3 DNA is TGCGCCAGCAGCTTGACGGGACAGGGAGGAAGAGCTTTCTTT. The chain employs TRBV5-1 and TRBJ1-1; 9 positions agree with TRBD1. The V gene's germline CDR1 is SGHRS and CDR2 YFSETQ. With 1 base clipped from V and 10 bases from J, the junction kept 8 bases outside the gene matches. This CDR3 is built from 14 residues.

This clone has only a few counts. V gene TRBV2 combines with J gene TRBJ1-5; D possibly corresponds to TRBD1 (5 bases). CDR3 length: 16 amino acids. The V and J ends lost 5 bases and 1 base respectively, with 15 bases between them. Germline loops: CDR1 SNHLY, CDR2 FYNNEI. The CDR3 loop is CASSTQGARSNQPQHF. As DNA, the CDR3 is TGTGCCAGCAGTACACAAGGGGCAAGAAGCAATCAGCCCCAGCATTTT.

This chain connects TRBV6-1 to TRBJ1-1; D remains unclear. The CDR3 is made up of 16 amino acids. Trimming removed 1 base from V and 0 bases from J, with 12 bases in between. Germline CDR1 reads MNHNS; CDR2 reads SASEGT. The CDR3 sequence is CASSEGEDGMNTEAFF. CDR3 nucleotides: TGTGCCAGCAGTGAAGGGGAGGACGGAATGAACACTGAAGCTTTCTTT.

The chain is built from TRBV23-1 and TRBJ2-7; D is uncertain. Being an ORF, TRBV23-1 has a function that is uncertain. Trimming cost V 7 bases and J 7 bases, with 8 bases left between them. The CDR3 is 10 residues long. The CDR3 region is CASIKKEQYF. CDR3 sequence (DNA): TGCGCCAGCATCAAAAAAGAGCAGTACTTC.

The chain carries TRBV27 and TRBJ2-7; D gene uncertain. V shed 2 bases and J shed 3 bases, with 5 bases lying between them. Per the germline V gene, CDR1 is MNHEY and CDR2 is SMNVEV (reference sequence). CDR3 size: 12 residues. CDR3 amino acids: CASSLPGYEQYF. The CDR3 DNA is TGTGCCAGCAGTTTACCAGGCTACGAGCAGTACTTC.

This chain links TRBV11-2 with TRBJ1-4; weak D call: TRBD1 (5 bases). The CDR3 contains 16 residues. From germline, CDR1 is SGHAT and CDR2 FQNNGV. V was clipped by 4 bases and J by 10 bases, with 22 bases between them. The CDR3 sequence: CASSSSRSRDLGKLFF. The CDR3 region has the DNA TGTGCCAGCAGCTCTTCCCGGTCCAGGGATTTGGGAAAACTGTTTTTT.

This clone was recorded once. The chain combines TRBV5-1 with TRBJ1-2; maybe TRBD1 (6 bases). The CDR3 is made up of 13 amino acids. Germline V gene data show CDR1 as SGHRS and CDR2 as YFSETQ. V lost 7 bases and J lost 4, with 14 bases in between. For the CDR3, the DNA is TGCGCCAGCTCAGAGCAGGGGTCCTATGGCTACACCTTC. Its protein product is CASSEQGSYGYTF. The whole variable domain, filled in from reference TRBV5-1 and TRBJ1-2, reads KAGVTQTPRYLIKTRGQQVTLSCSPISGHRSVSWYQQTPGQGLQFLFEYFSETQRNKGNFPGRFSGRQFSNSRSEMNVSTLELGDSALYLCASSEQGSYGYTFGSGTRLTVV.

This rearrangement joins TRBV15 to TRBJ1-6, with 9 bases matching TRBD1. The junction had 7 bases not matched to a gene; V was cut back by 3 bases and J by 7 bases. The CDR3 length is 16 residues. Germline V gene lookup returns CDR1 LNHNV and CDR2 YYDKDF (reference sequence). The CDR3: CATSSPGTGLNSPLHF. The DNA for the CDR3 is TGTGCCACCAGCAGTCCCGGGACAGGGTTGAATTCACCCCTCCACTTT.

This chain uses TRBV6-1 with TRBJ2-1; 7 bases align to TRBD1. V was clipped by 0 bases and J by 6 bases; unmatched bases: 11. This CDR3 comprises 17 residues. Per the germline V gene, CDR1 is MNHNS and CDR2 is SASEGT. CDR3 amino acids: CASSEAFRQGKGNEQFF. As DNA, the CDR3 is TGTGCCAGCAGTGAAGCGTTTCGACAGGGTAAAGGCAATGAGCAGTTCTTC.

The genes are TRBV7-9 and TRBJ2-1; D call uncertain. The CDR3 totals 15 residues. CDR1 and CDR2 from the germline V gene are SEHNR and FQNEAQ (reference sequence). V lost 4 bases to trimming and J lost 7 bases, with 17 bases between them. CDR3 nucleotide sequence: TGTGCCAGCAGCTCCGACACAAAAAACTCAAATGAGCAGTTCTTC. It translates to CASSSDTKNSNEQFF.

The rearrangement uses TRBV10-3 and TRBJ2-5, with D possibly matching TRBD2 (5 bases). In germline, CDR1 is ENHRY, CDR2 SYGVKD. Trimming left V 3 bases short and J 0 bases short, with 14 bases between. The CDR3 loop spans 16 amino acids. Here the CDR3 DNA reads TGTGCCATCAGTGATTTGGACTCCCTGTACCAAGAGACCCAGTACTTC. It specifies CAISDLDSLYQETQYF.

The J gene is TRBJ2-7, the V gene TRBV5-4; TRBD1 matches 7 bases. J was trimmed by 1 base and V by 0 bases; bases with no gene match: 4. The CDR3 spans 15 residues. Germline V CDR1 and CDR2: SGHNT, YYREEE (reference sequence). The CDR3 DNA follows: TGTGCCAGCAGCTTGGGACAGGGAAGTTCCTACGAGCAGTACTTC. Its protein is CASSLGQGSSYEQYF.

The V gene is TRBV5-4, the J gene TRBJ1-2; unclear D gene. This CDR3 comprises 13 residues. With 2 bases removed from V and 6 bases from J, the gap between germline ends came to 11 bases. Germline CDR1 and CDR2: SGHNT and YYREEE (reference sequence). As DNA, the CDR3 is TGTGCCAGCAGCTTTGTCGAGGGAAATGGCTACACCTTC. Protein product: CASSFVEGNGYTF.

The V and J genes are TRBV12-5 and TRBJ2-5, with 10 nucleotides matching TRBD2. Germline assignment: CDR1 LGHNT and CDR2 FRNRAP. There are 16 residues in the CDR3. After removal of 6 bases from V and 2 bases from J, the junction contained 9 bases not matched to a gene. The CDR3 reads CASGPPSGGMQETQYF. The CDR3 bases are TGTGCTAGTGGCCCCCCTAGCGGGGGCATGCAAGAGACCCAGTACTTC. The full variable domain, its missing parts supplied by reference TRBV12-5 and TRBJ2-5, is DARVTQTPRHKVTEMGQEVTMRCQPILGHNTVFWYRQTMMQGLELLAYFRNRAPLDDSGMPKDRFSAEMPDATLATLKIQPSEPRDSAVYFCASGPPSGGMQETQYFGPGTRLLVL.

There are a few counts of this clone. The rearrangement links TRBV19 to TRBJ1-3; no firm D call. The germline gives CDR1 LNHDA, CDR2 SQIVND (reference sequence). The CDR3 length is 15 residues. With 6 bases removed from V and 0 bases from J, the gap between germline ends came to 12 bases. Here the CDR3 DNA reads TGTGCCAGTAGGGAGAGGAGGAACTCTGGAAACACCATATATTTT. This codes for CASRERRNSGNTIYF.

This sequence joins TRBV5-1 and TRBJ2-5, with D maybe TRBD1 (6 bases). The J call may not be correct, given that the DNA end is closer to TRBJ2-7. Germline CDR1 SGHRS, CDR2 YFSETQ. This CDR3 contains 13 residues. DNA of the CDR3: TGCGCCAGCAGCGTGAACAGGGCCTACGAGCAGTACTTC. Translation gives CASSVNRAYEQYF.

This chain joins TRBV19 and TRBJ1-5, with TRBD1 matching 11 bases. From germline, CDR1 is LNHDA and CDR2 SQIVND (reference sequence). The CDR3 runs to 15 residues. The trim removed 5 bases at V and 2 bases at J, leaving 2 bases unmatched. The CDR3 loop is CASSGTGGGNQPQHF. The CDR3 coding sequence is TGTGCCAGTAGTGGGACAGGGGGTGGCAATCAGCCCCAGCATTTT.

The gene calls are TRBV6-5 and TRBJ1-1; D might be TRBD1 (5 bases). Trimming stripped 5 bases from V and 5 bases from J, with 18 bases between. The CDR3 covers 15 residues. Germline CDR1 MNHEY, CDR2 SVGAGI. The CDR3 nucleotides read TGTGCCAGCAGTAAACGTCTTATGGGGCGGACTGAAGCTTTCTTT. Protein: CASSKRLMGRTEAFF.

This chain uses TRBV5-1 with TRBJ2-4, with D possibly being TRBD2 (6 bases). The CDR3 sequence is 14 residues long. Trimming took 8 bases from V and 4 from J, leaving 16 bases between them. Germline V gene lookup returns CDR1 SGHRS and CDR2 YFSETQ. The CDR3 loop is CASHTGTQKNIQYF. The CDR3 DNA reads as TGCGCCAGTCACACCGGGACTCAAAAAAACATTCAGTACTTC.

V usage is TRBV7-6 and J usage is TRBJ2-2; D gene uncertain. CDR3 length: 12 amino acids. V lost 1 base to trimming and J lost 7 bases, with 4 bases between them. Germline V CDR1 and CDR2: SGHVS, FNYEAQ. CDR3 nucleotides: TGTGCCAGCAGCTTAGTAGACGGGGAGCTGTTTTTT. Protein: CASSLVDGELFF.

The rearrangement joins TRBV18 to TRBJ1-6; 10 bases are shared with TRBD1. Germline V CDR1 and CDR2: KGHSH, LQKENI. CDR3 length: 16 amino acids. The J segment lost 10 bases and the V segment lost 3 bases, leaving 9 bases of the junction unmatched. For the CDR3, the DNA is TGTGCCAGCTCACCGAGACAGGGGGCGGATGGATCACCCCTCCACTTT. It codes for CASSPRQGADGSPLHF.

This clone was seen only once. The chain is built from TRBV13 and TRBJ2-7; tentative D call: TRBD1 (5 bases). Germline CDR1 PRHDT, CDR2 FYEKMQ (reference sequence). Deletions cut 5 bases from V and 2 bases from J, with 13 bases between. The CDR3 has 14 amino acids. CDR3 region: CASSQSGRAYEQYF. The CDR3, as DNA: TGTGCCAGCAGCCAGTCGGGCAGGGCCTACGAGCAGTACTTC.

The table lists this clone with a count of one. The chain's CDR3 is CASSPDAERHNYGYTF. The CDR3 DNA reads TGTGCCAGCAGCCCCGATGCGGAGAGGCATAACTATGGCTACACCTTC. The chain couples TRBV13 to TRBJ1-2; D uncertain. Germline CDR1 reads PRHDT; CDR2 reads FYEKMQ (reference sequence). The V gene lost 5 bases and the J gene lost 1 base, with 17 bases spanning the gap. The CDR3 consists of 16 residues.

This rearrangement joins TRBV7-8 to TRBJ1-2; 9 positions agree with TRBD1. Looked up from germline, CDR1 is SGHVS and CDR2 is FQNEAQ. The V and J ends lost 1 base and 3 bases, in that order; junction bases with no gene match: 0. This CDR3 contains 14 residues. The CDR3 DNA sequence: TGTGCCAGCAGCTTAGGGACAGGGGACTATGGCTACACCTTC. This sequence encodes CASSLGTGDYGYTF.

This clone was counted a few times. J is TRBJ2-7 and V is TRBV19; a possible D gene is TRBD1 (7 bases). V gave up 7 bases and J gave up 5 bases, with 21 bases separating them. Germline lookup yields CDR1 LNHDA and CDR2 SQIVND (reference sequence). CDR3 length equals 15 residues. The CDR3 DNA sequence: TGTGCCAGTAATAAGGGGGGACAGTGGCCCCACGAGCAGTACTTC. Amino acids: CASNKGGQWPHEQYF.

The J gene is TRBJ1-6, the V gene TRBV2; 9 bases are a match to TRBD1. Germline V gene lookup returns CDR1 SNHLY and CDR2 FYNNEI. With 8 bases clipped from V and 9 bases from J, the junction kept 14 bases outside the gene matches. This CDR3 region has 16 residues. The CDR3 loop is CASRGGVTGGTSPLHF. Here the CDR3 DNA reads TGTGCCAGCCGCGGGGGTGTGACAGGGGGAACTTCACCCCTCCACTTT.

J is TRBJ1-3 and V is TRBV6-6; D possibly corresponds to TRBD1 (6 bases). In germline, CDR1 is MNHNY, CDR2 SVGAGI (reference sequence). The V gene lost 2 bases and the J gene lost 0 bases, with 8 bases spanning the gap. This CDR3 region has 15 residues. Here the CDR3 DNA reads TGTGCCAGCAGTTACCGACAGGCCTCTGGAAACACCATATATTTT. This sequence encodes CASSYRQASGNTIYF.